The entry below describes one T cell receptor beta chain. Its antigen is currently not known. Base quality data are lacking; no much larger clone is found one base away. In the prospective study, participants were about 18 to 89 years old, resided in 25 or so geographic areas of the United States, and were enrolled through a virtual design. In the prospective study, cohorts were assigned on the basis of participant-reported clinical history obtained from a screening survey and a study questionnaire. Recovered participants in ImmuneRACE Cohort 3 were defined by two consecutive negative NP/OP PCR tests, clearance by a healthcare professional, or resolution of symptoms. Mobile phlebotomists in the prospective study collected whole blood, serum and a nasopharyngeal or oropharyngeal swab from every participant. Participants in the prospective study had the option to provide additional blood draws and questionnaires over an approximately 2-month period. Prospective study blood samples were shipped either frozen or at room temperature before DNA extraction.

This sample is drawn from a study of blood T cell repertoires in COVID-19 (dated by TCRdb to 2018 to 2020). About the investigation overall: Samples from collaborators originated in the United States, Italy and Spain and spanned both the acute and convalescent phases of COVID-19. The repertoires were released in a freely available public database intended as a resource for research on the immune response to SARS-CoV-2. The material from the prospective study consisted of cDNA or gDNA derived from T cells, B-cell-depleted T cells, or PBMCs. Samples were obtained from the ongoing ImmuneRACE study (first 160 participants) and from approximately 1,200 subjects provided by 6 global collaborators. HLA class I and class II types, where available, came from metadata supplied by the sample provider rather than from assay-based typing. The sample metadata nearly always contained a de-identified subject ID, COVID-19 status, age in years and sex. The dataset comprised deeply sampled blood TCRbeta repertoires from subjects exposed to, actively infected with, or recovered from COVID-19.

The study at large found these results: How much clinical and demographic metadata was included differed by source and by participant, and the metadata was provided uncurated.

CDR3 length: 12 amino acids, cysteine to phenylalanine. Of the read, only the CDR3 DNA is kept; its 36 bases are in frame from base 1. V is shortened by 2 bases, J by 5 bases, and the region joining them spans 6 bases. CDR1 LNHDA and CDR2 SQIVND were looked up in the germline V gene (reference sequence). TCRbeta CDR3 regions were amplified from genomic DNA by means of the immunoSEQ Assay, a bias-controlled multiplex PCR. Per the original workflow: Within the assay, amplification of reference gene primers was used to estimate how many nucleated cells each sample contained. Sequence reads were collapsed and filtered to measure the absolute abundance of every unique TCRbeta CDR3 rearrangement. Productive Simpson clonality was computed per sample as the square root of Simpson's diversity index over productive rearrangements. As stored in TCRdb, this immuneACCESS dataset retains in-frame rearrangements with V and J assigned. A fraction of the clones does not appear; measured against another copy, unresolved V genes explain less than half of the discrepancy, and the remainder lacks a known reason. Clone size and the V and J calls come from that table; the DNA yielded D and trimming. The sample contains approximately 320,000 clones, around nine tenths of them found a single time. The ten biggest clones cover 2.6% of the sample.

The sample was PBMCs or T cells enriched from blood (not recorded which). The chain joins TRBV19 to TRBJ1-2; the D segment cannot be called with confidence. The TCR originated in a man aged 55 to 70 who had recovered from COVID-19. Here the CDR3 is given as CASSITTYGYTF. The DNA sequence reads TGTGCCAGTAGTATAACGACATATGGCTACACCTTC.